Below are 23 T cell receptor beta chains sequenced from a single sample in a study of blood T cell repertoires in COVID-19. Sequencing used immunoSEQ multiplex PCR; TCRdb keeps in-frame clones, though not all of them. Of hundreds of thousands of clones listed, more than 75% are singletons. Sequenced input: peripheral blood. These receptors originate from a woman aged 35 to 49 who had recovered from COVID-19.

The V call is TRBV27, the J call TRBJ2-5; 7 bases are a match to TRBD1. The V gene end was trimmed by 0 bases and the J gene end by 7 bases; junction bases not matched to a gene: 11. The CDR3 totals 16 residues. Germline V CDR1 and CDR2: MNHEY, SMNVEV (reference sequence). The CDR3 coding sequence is TGTGCCAGCAGTTTATCGTCCGGGACAGCCCGTGGGACCCAGTACTTC. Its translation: CASSLSSGTARGTQYF.

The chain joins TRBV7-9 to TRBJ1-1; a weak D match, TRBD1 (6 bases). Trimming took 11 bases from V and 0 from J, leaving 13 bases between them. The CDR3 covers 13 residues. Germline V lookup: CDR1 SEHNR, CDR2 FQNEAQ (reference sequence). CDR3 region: CAGNRDMNTEAFF. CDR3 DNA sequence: TGTGCCGGCAACAGGGATATGAACACTGAAGCTTTCTTT.

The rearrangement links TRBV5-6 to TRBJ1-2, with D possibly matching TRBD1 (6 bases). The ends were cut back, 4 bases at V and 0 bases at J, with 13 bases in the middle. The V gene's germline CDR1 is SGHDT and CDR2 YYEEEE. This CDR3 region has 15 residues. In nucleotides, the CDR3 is TGTGCCAGCAGCCAAATACAGGGAACTAACTATGGCTACACCTTC. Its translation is CASSQIQGTNYGYTF. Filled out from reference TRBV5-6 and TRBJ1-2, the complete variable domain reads DAGVTQSPTHLIKTRGQQVTLRCSPKSGHDTVSWYQQALGQGPQFIFQYYEEEERQRGNFPDRFSGHQFPNYSSELNVNALLLGDSALYLCASSQIQGTNYGYTFGSGTRLTVV.

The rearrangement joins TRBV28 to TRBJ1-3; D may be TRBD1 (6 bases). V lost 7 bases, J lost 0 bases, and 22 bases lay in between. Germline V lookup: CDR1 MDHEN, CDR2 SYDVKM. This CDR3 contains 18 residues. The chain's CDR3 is CASTETGKGWDSGNTIYF. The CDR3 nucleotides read TGTGCCAGCACTGAAACAGGGAAAGGATGGGACTCTGGAAACACCATATATTTT.

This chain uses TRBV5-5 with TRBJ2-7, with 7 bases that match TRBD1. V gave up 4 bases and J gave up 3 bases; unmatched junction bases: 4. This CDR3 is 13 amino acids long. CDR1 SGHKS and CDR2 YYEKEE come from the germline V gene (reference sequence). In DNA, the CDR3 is TGTGCCAGCAGCCTGGACAGGAGCTACGAGCAGTACTTC. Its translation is CASSLDRSYEQYF.

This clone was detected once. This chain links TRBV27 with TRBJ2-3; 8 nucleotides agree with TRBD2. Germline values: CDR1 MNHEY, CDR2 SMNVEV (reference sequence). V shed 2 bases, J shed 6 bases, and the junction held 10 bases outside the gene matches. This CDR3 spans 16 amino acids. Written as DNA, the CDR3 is TGTGCCAGCAGTTTAGGTCCGGGACTAGGAGTGGATACGCAGTATTTT. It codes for CASSLGPGLGVDTQYF.

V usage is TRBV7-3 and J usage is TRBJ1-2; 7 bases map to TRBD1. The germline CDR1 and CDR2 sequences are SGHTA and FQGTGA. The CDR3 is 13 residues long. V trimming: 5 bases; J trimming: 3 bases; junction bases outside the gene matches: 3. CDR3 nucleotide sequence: TGTGCCAGCAGCCCTCAGGGGGACTATGGCTACACCTTC. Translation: CASSPQGDYGYTF.

The CDR3 bases are TGTGCCAGCAGCTTACAGGGGTCGAACACTGAAGCTTTCTTT. Protein sequence: CASSLQGSNTEAFF. The rearrangement joins TRBV7-9 to TRBJ1-1; TRBD1 is a possible D gene (6 bases). Germline V CDR1 and CDR2: SEHNR, FQNEAQ (reference sequence). The CDR3 loop spans 14 amino acids. V shed 2 bases and J shed 1 base, with 8 bases lying between them. The full variable domain, rest sourced from reference TRBV7-9 and TRBJ1-1, is DTGVSQNPRHKITKRGQNVTFRCDPISEHNRLYWYRQTLGQGPEFLTYFQNEAQLEKSRLLSDRFSAERPKGSFSTLEIQRTEQGDSAMYLCASSLQGSNTEAFFGQGTRLTVV.

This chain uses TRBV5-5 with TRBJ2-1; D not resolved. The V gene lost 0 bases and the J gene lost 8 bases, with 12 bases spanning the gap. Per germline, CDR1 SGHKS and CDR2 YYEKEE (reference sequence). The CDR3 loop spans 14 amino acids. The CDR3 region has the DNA TGTGCCAGCAGCTTGGAGTTCGGGTCGGATGAGCAGTTCTTC. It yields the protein CASSLEFGSDEQFF.

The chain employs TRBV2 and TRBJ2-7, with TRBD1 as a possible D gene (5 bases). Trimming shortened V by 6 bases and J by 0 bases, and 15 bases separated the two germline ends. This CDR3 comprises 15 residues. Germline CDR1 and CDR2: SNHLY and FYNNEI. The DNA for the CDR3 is TGTGCCAGCAGCGGAACAGGCCGCCGCTCCTACGAGCAGTACTTC. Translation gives CASSGTGRRSYEQYF.

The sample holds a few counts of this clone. CDR3 loop: CASSRTGTSGVSSYEQYF. In nucleotides, the CDR3 is TGTGCCAGCTCACGAACCGGGACTAGCGGGGTCTCCTCCTACGAGCAGTACTTC. The rearrangement joins TRBV18 to TRBJ2-7; 13 positions agree with TRBD2. V shed 4 bases and J 0 bases; nucleotides not matched to a gene: 9. CDR1 KGHSH and CDR2 LQKENI come from the germline V gene. The CDR3 totals 18 residues.

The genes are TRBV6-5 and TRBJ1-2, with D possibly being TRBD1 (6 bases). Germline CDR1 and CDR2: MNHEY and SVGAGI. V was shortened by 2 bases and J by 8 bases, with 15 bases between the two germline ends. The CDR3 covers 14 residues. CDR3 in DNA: TGTGCCAGCAGTTACGGGGGGAAGGGGGGGGGCTACACCTTC. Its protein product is CASSYGGKGGGYTF.

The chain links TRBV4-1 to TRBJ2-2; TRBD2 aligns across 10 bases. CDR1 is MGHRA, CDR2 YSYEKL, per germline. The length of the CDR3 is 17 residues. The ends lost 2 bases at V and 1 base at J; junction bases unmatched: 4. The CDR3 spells CASSQSSGGRNTGELFF. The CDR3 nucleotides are TGCGCCAGCAGCCAAAGTAGCGGGGGGCGGAACACCGGGGAGCTGTTTTTT.

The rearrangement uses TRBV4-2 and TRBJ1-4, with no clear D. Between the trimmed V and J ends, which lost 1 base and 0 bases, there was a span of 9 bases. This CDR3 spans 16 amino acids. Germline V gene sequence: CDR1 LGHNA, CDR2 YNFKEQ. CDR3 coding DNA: TGTGCCAGCAGCCAAGCACAACCTGCAACTAATGAAAAACTGTTTTTT. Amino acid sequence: CASSQAQPATNEKLFF.

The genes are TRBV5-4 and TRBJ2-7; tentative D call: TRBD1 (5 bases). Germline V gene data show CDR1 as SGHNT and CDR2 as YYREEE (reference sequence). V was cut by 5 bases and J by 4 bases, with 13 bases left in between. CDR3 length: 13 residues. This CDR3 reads CASRTDRSYEQYF. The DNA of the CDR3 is TGTGCCAGCAGAACCGACAGAAGTTACGAGCAGTACTTC.

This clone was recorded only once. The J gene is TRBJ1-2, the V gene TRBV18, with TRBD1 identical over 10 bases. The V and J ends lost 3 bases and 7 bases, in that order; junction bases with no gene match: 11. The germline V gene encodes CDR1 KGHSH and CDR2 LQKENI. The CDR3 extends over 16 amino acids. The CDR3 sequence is CASSPRTGGDAPGYTF. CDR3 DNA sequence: TGTGCCAGCTCACCTCGGACAGGGGGTGATGCGCCTGGCTACACCTTC. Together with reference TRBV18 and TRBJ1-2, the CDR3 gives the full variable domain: NAGVMQNPRHLVRRRGQEARLRCSPMKGHSHVYWYRQLPEEGLKFMVYLQKENIIDESGMPKERFSAEFPKEGPSILRIQQVVRGDSAAYFCASSPRTGGDAPGYTFGSGTRLTVV.

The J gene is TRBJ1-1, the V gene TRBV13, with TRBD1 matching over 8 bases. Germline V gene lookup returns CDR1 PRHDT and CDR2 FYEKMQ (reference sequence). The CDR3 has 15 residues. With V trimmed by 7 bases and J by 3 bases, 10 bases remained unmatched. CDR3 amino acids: CASTRTGPLDTEAFF. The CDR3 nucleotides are TGTGCCAGCACCCGGACAGGGCCCCTTGACACTGAAGCTTTCTTT. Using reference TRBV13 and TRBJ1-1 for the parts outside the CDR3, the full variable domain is AAGVIQSPRHLIKEKRETATLKCYPIPRHDTVYWYQQGPGQDPQFLISFYEKMQSDKGSIPDRFSAQQFSDYHSELNMSSLELGDSALYFCASTRTGPLDTEAFFGQGTRLTVV.

CDR3 region: CASSLRTGGTHEQYF. CDR3 nucleotides: TGTGCCAGCAGCCTTAGGACAGGGGGGACCCACGAGCAGTACTTC. The chain carries TRBV6-2 or TRBV6-3 and TRBJ2-7; 10 bases line up with TRBD1. The trim removed 6 bases at V and 5 bases at J, leaving 10 bases unmatched. Germline CDR1 and CDR2: MNHEY and SVGEGT. The CDR3 is 15 residues long.

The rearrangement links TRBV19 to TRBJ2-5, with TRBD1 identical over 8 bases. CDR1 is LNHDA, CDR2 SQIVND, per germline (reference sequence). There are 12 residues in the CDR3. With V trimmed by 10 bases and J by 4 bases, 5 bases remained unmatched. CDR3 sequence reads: CAIQTGAETQYF. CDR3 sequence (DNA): TGTGCCATTCAGACAGGGGCAGAGACCCAGTACTTC.

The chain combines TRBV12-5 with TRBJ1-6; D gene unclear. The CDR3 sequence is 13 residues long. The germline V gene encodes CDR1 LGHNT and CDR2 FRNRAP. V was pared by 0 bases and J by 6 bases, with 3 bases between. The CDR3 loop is CASGLVLNSPLHF. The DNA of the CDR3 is TGTGCTAGTGGTTTGGTACTTAATTCACCCCTCCACTTT. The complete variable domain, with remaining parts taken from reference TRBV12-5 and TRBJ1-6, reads DARVTQTPRHKVTEMGQEVTMRCQPILGHNTVFWYRQTMMQGLELLAYFRNRAPLDDSGMPKDRFSAEMPDATLATLKIQPSEPRDSAVYFCASGLVLNSPLHFGNGTRLTVT.

CDR3 residues: CASYRVNTEAFF. The CDR3 bases are TGTGCCAGTTACAGGGTGAACACTGAAGCTTTCTTT. This chain joins TRBV6-5 and TRBJ1-1; TRBD1 is a possible D gene (6 bases). Per germline, CDR1 MNHEY and CDR2 SVGAGI. The CDR3 has 12 residues. Trimming cost V 9 bases and J 0 bases, with 8 bases left between them.

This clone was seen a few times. The CDR3 loop is CASTDRGNTGELFF. As DNA, the CDR3 is TGTGCCAGTACGGACAGGGGCAACACCGGGGAGCTGTTTTTT. The chain joins TRBV19 to TRBJ2-2, with 9 nucleotides matching TRBD1. V was clipped by 7 bases and J by 2 bases; unmatched bases: 2. The CDR3 runs 14 residues. CDR1 is LNHDA, CDR2 SQIVND, per germline (reference sequence). Looking up the rest from reference TRBV19 and TRBJ2-2 gives the full variable domain: DGGITQSPKYLFRKEGQNVTLSCEQNLNHDAMYWYRQDPGQGLRLIYYSQIVNDFQKGDIAEGYSVSREKKESFPLTVTSAQKNPTAFYLCASTDRGNTGELFFGEGSRLTVL.

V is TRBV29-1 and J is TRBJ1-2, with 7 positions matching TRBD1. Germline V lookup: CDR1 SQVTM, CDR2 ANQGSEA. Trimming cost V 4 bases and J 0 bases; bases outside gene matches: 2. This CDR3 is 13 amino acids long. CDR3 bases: TGCAGCGTTGGAGGGGGCTCTAACTATGGCTACACCTTC. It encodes CSVGGGSNYGYTF.